The 13 T cell receptor beta chains reported below all come from one sample, sequenced in a study of shared clonotypes between healthy human individuals. Data came from immunoSEQ multiplex PCR; TCRdb stores just in-frame clones and leaves some out. The sample includes about 2.3 million clones, under 95% of them seen just once. Sample: naive CD4+ T cells from PBMCs. Subset described: CD45RA+ positively selected. The receptors come from a man between 18 and 29 years old in good health. Some clones in this sample may be carry-over from other donors' samples.

This clone was detected once. This sample includes further DNA sequences coding for the same CDR3. The V call is TRBV18, the J call TRBJ2-6; D call uncertain. The germline V gene has CDR1 KGHSH and CDR2 LQKENI. CDR3 length equals 14 residues. Trimming removed 6 bases at V and 4 bases at J, with 10 bases between. CDR3 in DNA: TGTGCCAGCTCTCCCCGATCCGGGGCCAACGTCCTGACTTTC. Protein: CASSPRSGANVLTF.

The V and J genes are TRBV6-1 and TRBJ1-4, with TRBD1 matching over 9 bases. With 8 bases clipped from V and 5 bases from J, the junction kept 9 bases outside the gene matches. The CDR3 has 15 amino acids. Germline V CDR1 and CDR2: MNHNS, SASEGT. This chain's CDR3 is CASLYGDRGNEKLFF. DNA of the CDR3: TGTGCCAGCCTATACGGAGACAGGGGGAATGAAAAACTGTTTTTT.

Note on this clone: Within the sample, other DNA sequences also encode this same CDR3. The chain carries TRBV30 and TRBJ1-3; D gene ambiguous. V was cut by 3 bases and J by 0 bases, with 3 bases left in between. CDR1 and CDR2 from the germline V gene are GTSNPN and SVGIG (reference sequence). The CDR3 covers 12 residues. Here the CDR3 DNA reads TGTGCCTGGAGCAACTCTGGAAACACCATATATTTT. Residues: CAWSNSGNTIYF.

V gene TRBV7-9 combines with J gene TRBJ2-1; either TRBD1 or TRBD2 may fit D (5 bases each). Per germline, CDR1 SEHNR and CDR2 FQNEAQ (reference sequence). The CDR3 sequence is 18 residues long. V lost 0 bases and J lost 4, with 19 bases in between. CDR3 loop: CASSLAPGLADSYNEQFF. In nucleotides, the CDR3 is TGTGCCAGCAGCTTAGCGCCGGGGCTAGCTGATAGTTACAATGAGCAGTTCTTC.

Here the CDR3 DNA reads TGCGCCAGCAGCTTGGACGGTAGGTCAGGGGCACAGCCCCAGCATTTT. Protein sequence: CASSLDGRSGAQPQHF. The V gene is TRBV5-1, the J gene TRBJ1-5; TRBD1 is a possible D gene (6 bases). Germline V gene sequence: CDR1 SGHRS, CDR2 YFSETQ. V dropped 0 bases and J dropped 7 bases, with 17 bases sitting between them. CDR3 length: 16 amino acids.

J is TRBJ2-5 and V is TRBV5-4; 10 bases map to TRBD2. This CDR3 region has 16 residues. Germline V lookup: CDR1 SGHNT, CDR2 YYREEE (reference sequence). Trimming removed 0 bases from V and 4 bases from J; junction bases left unmatched: 6. The DNA for the CDR3 is TGTGCCAGCAGCTTGGGGCTAGCGGGAGTTGGAGAGACCCAGTACTTC. As protein: CASSLGLAGVGETQYF.

The chain employs TRBV7-6 and TRBJ2-1; D possibly corresponds to TRBD2 (5 bases). Germline-derived CDR1 and CDR2 are SGHVS and FNYEAQ. The ends were cut back, 2 bases at V and 4 bases at J, with 9 bases in the middle. This CDR3 has 14 amino acids. CDR3 nucleotide sequence: TGTGCCAGCAGCTTAATGTTAGCGTACAATGAGCAGTTCTTC. This sequence encodes CASSLMLAYNEQFF.

The V gene is TRBV5-1, the J gene TRBJ1-1, with D unresolved. V was trimmed by 4 bases and J by 7 bases, leaving 20 bases between them. Per germline, CDR1 SGHRS and CDR2 YFSETQ. The CDR3 covers 15 residues. The CDR3 protein is CASSRGHTETLEAFF. The CDR3 region has the DNA TGCGCCAGCAGCCGAGGCCATACCGAAACCCTTGAAGCTTTCTTT.

The genes are TRBV5-5 and TRBJ1-2; unclear D gene. V was shortened by 4 bases and J by 2 bases, with 15 bases between the two germline ends. The CDR3 runs to 15 residues. Germline CDR1 and CDR2: SGHKS and YYEKEE (reference sequence). CDR3 coding DNA: TGTGCCAGCAGCCCAACAGCTATTCGGAACTATGGCTACACCTTC. Protein: CASSPTAIRNYGYTF.

V usage is TRBV28 and J usage is TRBJ2-3; 10 positions agree with TRBD2. Germline CDR1 is MDHEN and CDR2 is SYDVKM. The length of the CDR3 is 15 residues. Trimming at V came to 8 bases and at J to 0 bases, leaving 5 bases not matched to a gene. The CDR3 loop reads CASQTSGQSTDTQYF. Here the CDR3 DNA reads TGTGCCAGCCAGACTAGCGGGCAAAGCACAGATACGCAGTATTTT.

The chain employs TRBV11-1 and TRBJ1-4, with D hard to call. CDR1 and CDR2 from the germline V gene are SGHAT and FQDESV (reference sequence). V lost 5 bases, J lost 8 bases, and 12 bases lay in between. The CDR3 loop spans 13 amino acids. The CDR3 nucleotides read TGTGCCAGCAGCCTAAGCCGCCAGGAAAAACTGTTTTTT. Its protein product is CASSLSRQEKLFF.

The table lists this clone with a few counts. CDR3 loop: CASSGVDRRVYTF. In nucleotides, the CDR3 is TGTGCCAGCAGTGGCGTAGACCGTCGCGTCTACACCTTC. The chain uses TRBV2 and TRBJ1-2, with no clear D. Trimming removed 4 bases at V and 10 bases at J, with 16 bases between. This CDR3 spans 13 amino acids. CDR1 and CDR2 from the germline V gene are SNHLY and FYNNEI.

The V and J genes are TRBV9 and TRBJ2-2, with unresolved D. Germline V CDR1 and CDR2: SGDLS, YYNGEE. The length of the CDR3 is 15 residues. V lost 0 bases and J 4 bases, leaving 10 bases between the germline ends. CDR3 protein: CASSVGGSPTGELFF. The CDR3 nucleotides read TGTGCCAGCAGCGTAGGCGGCTCGCCCACCGGGGAGCTGTTTTTT. Using reference TRBV9 and TRBJ2-2 for the parts outside the CDR3, the full variable domain is DSGVTQTPKHLITATGQRVTLRCSPRSGDLSVYWYQQSLDQGLQFLIQYYNGEERAKGNILERFSAQQFPDLHSELNLSSLELGDSALYFCASSVGGSPTGELFFGEGSRLTVL.